The entry that follows covers one T cell receptor beta chain sequence. The antigen remains undetermined. These data are taken from a study of neoadjuvant anti-PD-1 for oral cavity cancer. Notes on the study in general: TCR analyses covered only three patients per response group.

The time point here: after neoadjuvant nivolumab, at surgical resection. TCRdb's copy holds only in-frame clones and misses some; the assay was immunoSEQ multiplex PCR. Of over 11,000 clones in the sample, approximately 70% were seen once. The ends lost 2 bases at V and 0 bases at J; junction bases unmatched: 3. Per the germline V gene, CDR1 is GTSNPN and CDR2 is SVGIG (reference sequence). The CDR3 spans 14 residues. The sample was PBMCs, taken after nivolumab (anti-PD-1) treatment. The rearrangement joins TRBV30 to TRBJ2-5, with 7 bases aligning to TRBD1. The clonotype was recovered from a person aged 35 to 85 with oral cavity squamous cell carcinoma. CDR3 sequence reads: CAWSTGAYQETQYF. The DNA of the CDR3 is TGTGCCTGGAGTACAGGGGCTTACCAAGAGACCCAGTACTTC.